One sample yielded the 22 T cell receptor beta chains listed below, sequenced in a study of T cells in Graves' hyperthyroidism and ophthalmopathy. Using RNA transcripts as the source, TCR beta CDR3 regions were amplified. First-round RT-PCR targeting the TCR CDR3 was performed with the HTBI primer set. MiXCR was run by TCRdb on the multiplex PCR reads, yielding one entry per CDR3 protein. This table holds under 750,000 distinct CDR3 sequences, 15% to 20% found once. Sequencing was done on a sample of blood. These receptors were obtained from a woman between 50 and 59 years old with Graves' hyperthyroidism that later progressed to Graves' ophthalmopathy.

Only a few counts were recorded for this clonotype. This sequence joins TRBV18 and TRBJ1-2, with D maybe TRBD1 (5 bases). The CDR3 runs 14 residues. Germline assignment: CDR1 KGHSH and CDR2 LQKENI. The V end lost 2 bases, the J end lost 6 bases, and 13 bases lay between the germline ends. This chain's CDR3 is CASSPGDGPDGYTF. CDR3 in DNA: TGTGCCAGCTCACCAGGGGACGGGCCTGATGGCTACACCTTC.

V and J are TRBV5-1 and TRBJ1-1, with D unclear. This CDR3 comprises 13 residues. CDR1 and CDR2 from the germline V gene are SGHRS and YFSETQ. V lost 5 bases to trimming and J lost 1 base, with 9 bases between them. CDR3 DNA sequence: TGCGCCAGCAGTGCCAAGAGGAACACTGAAGCTTTCTTT. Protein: CASSAKRNTEAFF. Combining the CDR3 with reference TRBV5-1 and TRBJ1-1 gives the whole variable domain KAGVTQTPRYLIKTRGQQVTLSCSPISGHRSVSWYQQTPGQGLQFLFEYFSETQRNKGNFPGRFSGRQFSNSRSEMNVSTLELGDSALYLCASSAKRNTEAFFGQGTRLTVV.

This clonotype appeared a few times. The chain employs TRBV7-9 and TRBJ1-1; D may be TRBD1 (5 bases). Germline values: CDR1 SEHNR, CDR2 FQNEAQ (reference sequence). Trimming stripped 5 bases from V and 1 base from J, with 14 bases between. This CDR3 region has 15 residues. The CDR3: CASSGSRAPNTEAFF. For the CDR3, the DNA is TGTGCCAGCAGCGGTAGCAGGGCCCCGAACACTGAAGCTTTCTTT.

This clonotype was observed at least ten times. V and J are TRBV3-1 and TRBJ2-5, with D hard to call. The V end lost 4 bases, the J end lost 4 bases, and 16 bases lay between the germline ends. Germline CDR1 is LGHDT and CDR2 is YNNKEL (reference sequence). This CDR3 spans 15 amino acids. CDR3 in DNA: TGTGCCAGCAGCCCCAGCCTCGGGTCGGGAGAGACCCAGTACTTC. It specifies CASSPSLGSGETQYF.

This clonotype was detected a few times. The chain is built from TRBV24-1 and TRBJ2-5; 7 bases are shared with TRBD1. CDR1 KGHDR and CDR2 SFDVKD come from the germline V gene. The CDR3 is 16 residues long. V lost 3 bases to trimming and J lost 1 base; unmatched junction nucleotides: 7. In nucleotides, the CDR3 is TGTGCCACCAGTGATCCCCTCAGGGGGATCCAAGAGACCCAGTACTTC. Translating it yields CATSDPLRGIQETQYF.

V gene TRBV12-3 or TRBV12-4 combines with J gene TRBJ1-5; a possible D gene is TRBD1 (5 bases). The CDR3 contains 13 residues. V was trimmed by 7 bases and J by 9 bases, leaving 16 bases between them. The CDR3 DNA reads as TGTGCCAGCACACCGGGGGGGGAACGGCCCCAGCATTTT. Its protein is CASTPGGERPQHF.

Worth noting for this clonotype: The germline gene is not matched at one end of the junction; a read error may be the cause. CDR3 sequence: CTSSLSGESNQPQHF. The CDR3 DNA reads as TGCACCAGCAGCTTATCAGGGGAGAGCAATCAGCCCCAGCATTTT. The chain has TRBV5-1 and TRBJ1-5, with D tentatively TRBD1 (6 bases). Per the germline V gene, CDR1 is SGHRS and CDR2 is YFSETQ. The CDR3 contains 15 residues. The full variable domain, with the rest looked up from reference TRBV5-1 and TRBJ1-5, is KAGVTQTPRYLIKTRGQQVTLSCSPISGHRSVSWYQQTPGQGLQFLFEYFSETQRNKGNFPGRFSGRQFSNSRSEMNVSTLELGDSALYLCTSSLSGESNQPQHFGDGTRLSIL.

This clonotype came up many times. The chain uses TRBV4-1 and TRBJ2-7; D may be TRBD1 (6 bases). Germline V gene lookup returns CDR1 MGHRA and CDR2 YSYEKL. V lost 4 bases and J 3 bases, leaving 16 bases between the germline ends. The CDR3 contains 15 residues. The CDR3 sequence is CASSPEDRESYEQYF. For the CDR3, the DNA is TGCGCCAGCAGCCCAGAGGACAGAGAAAGCTACGAGCAGTACTTC.

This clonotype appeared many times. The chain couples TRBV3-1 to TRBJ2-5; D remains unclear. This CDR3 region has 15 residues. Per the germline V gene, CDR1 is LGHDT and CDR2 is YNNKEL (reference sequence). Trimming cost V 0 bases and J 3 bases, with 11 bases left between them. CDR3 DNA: TGTGCCAGCAGCCAAGATGGGCGGTATGAAGAGACCCAGTACTTC. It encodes CASSQDGRYEETQYF.

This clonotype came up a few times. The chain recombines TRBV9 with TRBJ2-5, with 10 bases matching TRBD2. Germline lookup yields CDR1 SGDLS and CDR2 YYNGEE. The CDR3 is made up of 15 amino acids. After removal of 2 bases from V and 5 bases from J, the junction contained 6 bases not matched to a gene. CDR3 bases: TGTGCCAGCAGCGTCTTAGCGGGGGGTCAGGAGACCCAGTACTTC. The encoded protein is CASSVLAGGQETQYF. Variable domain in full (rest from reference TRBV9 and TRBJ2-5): DSGVTQTPKHLITATGQRVTLRCSPRSGDLSVYWYQQSLDQGLQFLIQYYNGEERAKGNILERFSAQQFPDLHSELNLSSLELGDSALYFCASSVLAGGQETQYFGPGTRLLVL.

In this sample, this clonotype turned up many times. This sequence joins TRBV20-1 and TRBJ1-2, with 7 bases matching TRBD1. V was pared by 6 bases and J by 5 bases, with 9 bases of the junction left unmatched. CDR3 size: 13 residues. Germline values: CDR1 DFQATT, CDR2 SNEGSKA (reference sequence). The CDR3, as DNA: TGCAGTGCCGGGAGGGGGCTGGGTTATGGCTACACCTTC. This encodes CSAGRGLGYGYTF.

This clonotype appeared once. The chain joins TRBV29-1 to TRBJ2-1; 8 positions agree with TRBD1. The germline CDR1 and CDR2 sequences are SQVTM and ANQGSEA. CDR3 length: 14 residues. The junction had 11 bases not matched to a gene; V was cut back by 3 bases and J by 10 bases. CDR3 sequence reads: CSVDFAGQGGEQFF. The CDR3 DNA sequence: TGCAGCGTTGATTTCGCAGGACAGGGCGGAGAGCAGTTCTTC.

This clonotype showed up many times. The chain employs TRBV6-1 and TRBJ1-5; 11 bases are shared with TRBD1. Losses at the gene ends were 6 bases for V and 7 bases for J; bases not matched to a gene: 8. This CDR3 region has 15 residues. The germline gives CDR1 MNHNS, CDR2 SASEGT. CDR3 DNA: TGTGCCAGCAGAGGACAGGGGGCAGCGGTCCAGCCCCAGCATTTT. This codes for CASRGQGAAVQPQHF.

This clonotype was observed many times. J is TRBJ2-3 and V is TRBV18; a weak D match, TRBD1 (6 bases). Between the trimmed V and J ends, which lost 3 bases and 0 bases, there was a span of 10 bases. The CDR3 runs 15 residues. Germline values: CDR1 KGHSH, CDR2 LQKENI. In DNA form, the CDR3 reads TGTGCCAGCTCACCGAGGGGGTCTAGCACAGATACGCAGTATTTT. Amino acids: CASSPRGSSTDTQYF.

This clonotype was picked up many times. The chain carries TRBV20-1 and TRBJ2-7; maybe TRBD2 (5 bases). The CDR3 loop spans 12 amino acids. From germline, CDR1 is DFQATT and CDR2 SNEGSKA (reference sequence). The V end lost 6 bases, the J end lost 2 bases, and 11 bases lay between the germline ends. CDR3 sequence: CSARPGTYEQYF. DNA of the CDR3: TGCAGTGCCCGACCGGGGACCTACGAGCAGTACTTC.

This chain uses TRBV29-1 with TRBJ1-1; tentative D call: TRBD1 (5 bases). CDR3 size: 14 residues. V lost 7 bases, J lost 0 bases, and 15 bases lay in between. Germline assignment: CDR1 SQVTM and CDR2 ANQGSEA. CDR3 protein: CSAPGKQMNTEAFF. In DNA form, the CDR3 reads TGCAGCGCACCAGGGAAACAAATGAACACTGAAGCTTTCTTT.

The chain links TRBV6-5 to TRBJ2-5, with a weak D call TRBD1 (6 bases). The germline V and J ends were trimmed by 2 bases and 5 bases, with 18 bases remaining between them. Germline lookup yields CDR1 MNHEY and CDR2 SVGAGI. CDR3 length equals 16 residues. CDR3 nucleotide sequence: TGTGCCAGCAGTTACGGGGGCACAGTCGGTTGGGAGACCCAGTACTTC. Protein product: CASSYGGTVGWETQYF.

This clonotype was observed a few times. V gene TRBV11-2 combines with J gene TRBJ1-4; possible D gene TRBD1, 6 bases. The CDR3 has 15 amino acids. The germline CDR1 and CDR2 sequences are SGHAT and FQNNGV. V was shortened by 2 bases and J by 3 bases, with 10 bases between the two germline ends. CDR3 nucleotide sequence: TGTGCCAGCAGCTTAAGGGGGAACCCTAATGAAAAACTGTTTTTT. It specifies CASSLRGNPNEKLFF. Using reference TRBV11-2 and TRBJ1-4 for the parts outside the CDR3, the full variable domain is EAGVAQSPRYKIIEKRQSVAFWCNPISGHATLYWYQQILGQGPKLLIQFQNNGVVDDSQLPKDRFSAERLKGVDSTLKIQPAKLEDSAVYLCASSLRGNPNEKLFFGSGTQLSVL.

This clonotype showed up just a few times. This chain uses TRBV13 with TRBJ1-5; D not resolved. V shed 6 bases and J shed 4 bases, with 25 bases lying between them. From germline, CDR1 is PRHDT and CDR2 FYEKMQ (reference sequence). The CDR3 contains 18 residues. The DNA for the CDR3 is TGTGCCAGCAGTTTCGCCGGAACTTGGGGAGTCAATAATCAGCCCCAGCATTTT. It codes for CASSFAGTWGVNNQPQHF.

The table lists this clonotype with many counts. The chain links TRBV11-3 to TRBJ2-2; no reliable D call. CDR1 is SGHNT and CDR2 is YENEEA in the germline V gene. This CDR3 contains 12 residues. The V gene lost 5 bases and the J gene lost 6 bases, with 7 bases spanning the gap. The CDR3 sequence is CASSPAAGELFF. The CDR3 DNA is TGTGCCAGCAGCCCGGCCGCCGGGGAGCTGTTTTTT.

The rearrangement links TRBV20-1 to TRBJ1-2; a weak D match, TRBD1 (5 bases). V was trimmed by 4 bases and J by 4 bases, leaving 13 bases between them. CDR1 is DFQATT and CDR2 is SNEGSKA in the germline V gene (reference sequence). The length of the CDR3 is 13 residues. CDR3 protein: CSATGHQTYGYTF. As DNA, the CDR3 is TGCAGTGCTACCGGACACCAGACCTATGGCTACACCTTC.

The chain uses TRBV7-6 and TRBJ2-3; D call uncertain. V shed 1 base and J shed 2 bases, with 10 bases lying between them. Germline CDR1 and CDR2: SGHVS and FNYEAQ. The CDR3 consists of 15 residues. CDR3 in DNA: TGTGCCAGCAGCTTAGAAGGAAACCCCACAGATACGCAGTATTTT. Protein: CASSLEGNPTDTQYF. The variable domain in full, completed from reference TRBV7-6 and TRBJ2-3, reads GAGVSQSPRYKVTKRGQDVALRCDPISGHVSLYWYRQALGQGPEFLTYFNYEAQQDKSGLPNDRFSAERPEGSISTLTIQRTEQRDSAMYRCASSLEGNPTDTQYFGPGTRLTVL.